One sample yielded the 6 T cell receptor beta chains listed below, sequenced in a study of neurological immune-mediated disorders. TCRdb reanalysed the 5' RACE reads using MiXCR and keeps one entry per CDR3 protein. The table lists 70,000 to 95,000 distinct CDR3 sequences, about 13% of them singletons. Stated time point: longitudinal time-point 2. Sequencing was done on a sample of PBMCs. These receptors were taken from a female donor with HTLV-1-associated myelopathy (HAM/TSP).

The sample holds many counts of this clonotype. Here the CDR3 reads CASSLAGQGTGELFF. The CDR3 bases are TGCGCCAGCAGCTTGGCCGGACAGGGGACCGGGGAGCTGTTTTTT. The rearrangement joins TRBV5-1 to TRBJ2-2, with 9 bases fitting TRBD1. The germline CDR1 and CDR2 sequences are SGHRS and YFSETQ. The junction had 2 bases not matched to a gene; V was cut back by 0 bases and J by 5 bases. This CDR3 contains 15 residues.

Comment on this clonotype: A clone one base away is much larger, so this may be a read error. The missing conserved phenylalanine or tryptophan at the end of this CDR3 makes a read error likely. DNA for the CDR3: TGTGCCAGCAGTCCAGAGGTGACAGGGTTTGTGGTGGCTTTCATT. It yields the protein CASSPEVTGFVVAFI. This chain links TRBV12-3 or TRBV12-4 with TRBJ1-1, with TRBD1 identical over 7 bases. This CDR3 comprises 15 residues. Germline trimming cut 5 bases from V and 11 bases from J; bases unmatched to any gene: 17.

Many counts were recorded for this clonotype. The gene calls are TRBV5-1 and TRBJ2-7; 8 bases are shared with TRBD1. The CDR3 is 17 amino acids. Germline CDR1 SGHRS, CDR2 YFSETQ. V was clipped by 5 bases and J by 2 bases; unmatched bases: 15. This chain's CDR3 is CASSSPLPGQATYEQYF. The CDR3 DNA reads TGCGCCAGCAGTTCTCCTCTACCGGGACAGGCCACCTACGAGCAGTACTTC.

As to this clonotype: Possible read error: a much larger clone is one base away. This chain connects TRBV7-2 to TRBJ2-7; D is possibly TRBD2 (5 bases). Germline values: CDR1 SGHTA, CDR2 FQGNSA. This CDR3 region has 14 residues. CDR3 sequence (DNA): TGTGCCAGCATCTTAGGAGGCACCATCTACGAGCAGTACTTC. As protein: CASILGGTIYEQYF.

In this sample, this clonotype turned up many times. The chain has TRBV28 and TRBJ2-3; D not resolved. The CDR3 extends over 13 amino acids. Germline lookup yields CDR1 MDHEN and CDR2 SYDVKM. V shed 6 bases and J shed 2 bases, with 9 bases lying between them. CDR3 DNA: TGTGCCAGCAGCCCCCCGGTCACAGATACGCAGTATTTT. The encoded protein is CASSPPVTDTQYF.

In this sample, this clonotype turned up many times. J is TRBJ1-1 and V is TRBV5-1; D may be TRBD1 (6 bases). Germline lookup yields CDR1 SGHRS and CDR2 YFSETQ. Trimming stripped 4 bases from V and 2 bases from J, with 9 bases between. This CDR3 spans 13 amino acids. The CDR3 region is CASSPGVNTEAFF. In DNA, the CDR3 is TGCGCCAGCAGCCCAGGGGTAAACACTGAAGCTTTCTTT.